This T cell receptor beta chain was identified during a study of shared clonotypes between healthy human individuals. Notes on the study in general: Relative to their counterparts shared across all four donors, non-shared clonotypes exhibited diminished generation probabilities. Relative to memory subsets, naive subsets generally showed larger estimated richness. The study drew on few donors, limiting represented genetic and exposure-history diversity. The study's rarefaction showed incomplete sorted-subset sequencing despite large depth.

The naive CD8 subset, CD45RO-negative cells positively selected for CCR7, excluded terminally differentiated effector memory CD45RA+ cells. Profiled with immunoSEQ multiplex PCR; TCRdb holds only in-frame clones, not every one. Among roughly 2,000,000 clones listed, 90% to 95% were seen once. Worth noting for this clone: The antigen is unknown. Other DNA sequences in the same sample also yield this CDR3.

CDR3 length: 15 amino acids. Trimming cost V 0 bases and J 4 bases, with 10 bases left between them. Germline V lookup: CDR1 MNHEY, CDR2 SMNVEV (reference sequence). Material: naive CD8+ T cells from PBMCs. This sequence joins TRBV27 and TRBJ2-1; D gene uncertain. The TCR originated in a man younger than 35 in good health. Some clones in this sample may be carry-over from other donors' samples. The CDR3 DNA sequence: TGTGCCAGCAGTTTATCTGGACGGCTGTACAATGAGCAGTTCTTC. This translates into CASSLSGRLYNEQFF.